The T cell receptor (beta chain) under discussion was sequenced for a study of regulatory T cells in long-lasting Graves disease. Study-level background: The term persistent Graves' disease signified upward of 5 years on antithyroid drugs with positive TSH receptor antibodies.

Stated time point: persistent/refractory GD, antithyroid drugs over 5 years with positive TRAb. The TCR library used RNA extracted from PBMCs. American Thyroid Association guidelines defined Graves' disease diagnosis. The collection involved drawing roughly 9 milliliters of peripheral blood into EDTA tubes. Trimming removed 7 bases from V and 2 bases from J, with 14 bases in between. Germline V gene data show CDR1 as SGHVS and CDR2 as FNYEAQ. The CDR3 loop spans 15 amino acids. Arm-PCR of CDR3 regions and iRepertoire HTBI primers were the basis on which TCR beta libraries were built. MiXCR, run by TCRdb on the multiplex PCR reads, gives a single entry per CDR3 protein. Of about 420,000 distinct CDR3 sequences listed, less than 25% are singletons.

Specimen: peripheral blood mononuclear cells (PBMCs), collected when the disease was refractory, from a patient treated with antithyroid drugs. V gene TRBV7-6 combines with J gene TRBJ2-2; D gene ambiguous. The TCR sequence derives from a female donor with Graves disease. The CDR3 nucleotides are TGTGCCAGCACCCCACGGGCAGACAACACCGGGGAGCTGTTTTTT. It yields the protein CASTPRADNTGELFF. Drawing the rest from reference TRBV7-6 and TRBJ2-2, the complete variable domain is GAGVSQSPRYKVTKRGQDVALRCDPISGHVSLYWYRQALGQGPEFLTYFNYEAQQDKSGLPNDRFSAERPEGSISTLTIQRTEQRDSAMYRCASTPRADNTGELFFGEGSRLTVL.